This T cell receptor (beta chain) was profiled in a study of cytomegalovirus exposure and HLA in healthy donors (dated by TCRdb to 2015 to 2018). Background for the entire study: According to an earlier analysis of a few hundred of the donors, 150 million to 200 million T cells yielded roughly 110 million unique TCR beta sequences and 276 Gb of sequence data. About 300 gigabases of sequencing data and roughly 81 million unique TCR sequences made up an early release that covered roughly 670 HLA-typed donors. Of the 300 to 500 genotyped donors, roughly 80% were placed in the genetic ancestry cluster associated with self-reported Caucasian donors. The study aimed to test whether cataloging public T cell receptors could reveal signatures of past pathogen exposure. Using immunosequencing, the study profiled T cell repertoires from about 610 subjects and related those repertoires to cytomegalovirus serostatus. Along with the approximately 670-subject first cohort, a separate validation cohort of over a hundred different subjects was used. To predict cytomegalovirus infection status, the study combined high-throughput TCR immunosequencing, statistical association of individual TCRs with disease status, and machine learning. In a later analysis, previously published TCR beta repertoires from 666 donors were re-analyzed and high-resolution HLA genotyping was added so that TCR occurrence patterns could be studied. The later analysis used no new phenotypic data to find candidate immune exposures, relying instead on TCR beta sequences and their occurrence across donors. To decide whether each TCR beta V gene segment behaved as functional or pseudogenic, an earlier analysis of fewer than 750 of the donors relied on high-throughput TCR beta sequencing. Donor age, sex, ethnicity and CMV serostatus were collected together with the repertoire data. A later genetic analysis used genome-wide SNP genotypes for about three fifths of the 666 donors, treating that subset as a discovery cohort. All discovery cohort repertoires had been generated using a single sequencing platform. HLA typing covered class I and class II loci at four-digit resolution. The number of typed donors differed by locus: about 620-630 for A, B, C, DRB1 and DQB1; 500 to 550 for DQA1; about 600 for DPA1; and about 450 for DPB1. Roughly five DR-DQ haplotypes were treated as single units for association and clustering because of strong linkage in the cohort. Among roughly 400 genotyped donors of the cohort, an average of about 240,000 unique TCR beta nucleotide sequences were sequenced per donor, roughly 20% of them non-productive.

This clone has a single count. The target of this receptor is not known. There are no base qualities to consult, and no much larger clone falls within one base. From the cysteine through the phenylalanine, the CDR3 covers 12 amino acids. Kept here is only the CDR3 DNA, which spans 36 bases and is read in frame from base 1. The junction shows trimming of 5 bases on V and 6 bases on J, and the gene matches do not reach 3 bases of it. The CDR1 and CDR2 encoded by the germline V gene are MNHNS and SASEGT. The library was obtained by the immunoSEQ multiplex PCR assay. For the multiplex PCR, a mixture combining 60 forward primers for TCR Vbeta segments and 13 reverse primers for TCR Jbeta segments was used. The CDR3 region of rearranged TCR beta genes was amplified from genomic DNA by a multiplex PCR assay. The Illumina HiSeq System was used to sequence the amplified TCR beta libraries as 87-base-pair reads. The authors' analysis ran thus. A later analysis counted about 76 million unique TCR beta chains across the 550 to 800 repertoires, and 9 million to 14 million of these chains were shared by at least two donors. Raw reads were error-corrected and collapsed into unique sequences with a nearest-neighbor algorithm that merged closely related sequences to remove PCR and sequencing errors. To assign V, D and J gene segments, CDR3 sequences were aligned to IMGT reference sequences. For a sequence to be retained, at least a six-nucleotide match to both a V gene segment and a J gene segment was required. A rearrangement counted as productive if the CDR3 had no stop codons and remained in frame with V and J, and every other rearrangement counted as non-productive. CDR3 was defined by IMGT convention, running from the second conserved V-encoded cysteine to the conserved J-encoded phenylalanine. The earlier analysis of about 530 of the donors excluded any sequence lacking an unambiguous match to a single V gene segment. An earlier analysis of over 450 of the donors classified V segments as functional when productive rearrangements were above 56.7% and as segregating when the standard deviation between donors was above 5%. To diagnose cytomegalovirus status from the catalog of TCR beta chain sequences, a statistical classification framework was built. V and J gene assignment, in a later analysis, came from comparing TCR nucleotide sequences with IMGT/GENE-DB human TR gene sequences. Using the TCRdist pipeline, a later analysis assigned CDR3 sequences along with most-parsimonious VDJ recombination scenarios. In a later analysis, each TCR beta chain was defined by its CDR3 amino acid sequence together with its V-gene family, and reads without a unique V-gene family were excluded. A later analysis removed 550 to 650 highly shared, low-generation-probability nucleotide sequences to deal with suspected cross-contamination and a sequencing artifact. For each public chain, a later analysis derived a clonal expansion index from normalized ranks of inferred template counts within each repertoire. Generation probabilities in a later analysis came from a VDJ recombination model fitted to out-of-frame rearrangements, and those results were checked against IGoR. Hypergeometric tests were used in a later analysis to score TCR-TCR, TCR-HLA and TCR-CMV co-occurrence, with a repertoire-size bias correction applied to the TCR pairs. A later analysis estimated false discovery rates by permuting HLA or CMV assignments 20 times. In a later analysis, co-occurring TCRs were grouped with DBSCAN, and TCRdist sequence similarity was added when clustering was performed within HLA-allele-positive subsets. Repertoires with fewer than 30,000 or more than 120,000 public chains were left out of co-occurrence clustering, as were about five repertoires with anomalous nucleotide sharing. TCRdb's version of the immuneACCESS table is confined to in-frame rearrangements and falls short of the full clone set. An unresolved V gene accounts for under half of the shortfall where checked; the remainder is of unknown origin. V and J calls and clone size are as listed in that table; D and trimming were resolved from the DNA. Within this sample are tens of thousands of clones, with about 79% of them counted one time only. The ten largest clonotypes hold 4.5% to 7% of the sample.

The cohort was made up of approximately 670 healthy bone marrow donors. At the time of sampling, every cohort member was nominally healthy, though immune exposures that went unrecorded were likely present. The donor tested CMV seropositive, placing the donor among the 250 to 350 seropositive members of the cohort. A peripheral blood sample was collected from each donor, and TCR beta sequencing was performed on peripheral blood mononuclear cells. Genomic DNA was extracted from the blood cell samples with the Qiagen DNeasy Blood Extraction Kit. General study outcomes and caveats: Most TCR sequences were observed very rarely across donors, whereas some public TCRs were present in many individuals. HLA typing was unavailable for some donors at each locus, so association tests used only the typed subset. It was suggested by the authors that the approach could potentially be generalized to other disease states and immunological phenotypes. Some IMGT-functional V segments, including TRBV6-2 and TRBV6-3, could not be distinguished by the 87-base-pair reads and were therefore excluded. In a later analysis, 15,000 to 20,000 TCR beta sequences were associated with specific HLA alleles at a false discovery rate of 0.05. Over 15 rarely observed V segments, including chromosome 9 orphons, were excluded from the earlier analysis of a few hundred of the donors because counts were too low. In a later analysis, HLA-associated TCR beta chains were found to be more clonally expanded and to have lower generation probabilities than equally common non-associated chains. A group of highly shared sequence variants was considered likely to be a technical artifact of the sequencing pipeline. A later genetic analysis reported fewer N-insertions in productive TCRs among donors in an Asian-associated ancestry cluster than the roughly 700-donor mean. The presence/absence analyses assumed that sequencing depth was roughly uniform across donors, and that assumption may not be true. For the cohort, immune exposure information was limited to CMV serostatus. A further reported finding was that TCR beta sequences accurately predicted the HLA-A and HLA-B alleles for most subjects in the first cohort. A total of about 150 TCR beta chains were listed by the study as associated with cytomegalovirus. Broadly in line with IMGT annotations, most TCR beta V segments showed up in productive rearrangements about 87% or about 30% of the time in an earlier analysis of approximately 600 of the donors. Linkage disequilibrium might explain the correlated functional status among segregating V segments, but an unknown experimental factor could not be excluded. Several of the top co-occurrence clusters appeared to be linked to parvovirus B19, influenza, CMV and Epstein-Barr virus, according to a later analysis. According to a later analysis, TCR association rates differed among HLA loci, with DRB1 alleles showing the most associated TCRs and HLA-C alleles showing the fewest. In vitro tests confirmed that a few of the cytomegalovirus-associated TCR beta chains recognize cytomegalovirus antigens. Assigning TCR associations to individual alleles was difficult when HLA alleles, especially DR and DQ, strongly co-occurred. The cohort was sequenced for TCR beta chains only, and without alpha or paired-chain data the features that could be detected were limited. In both the original and validation cohorts, the classifier was reported to diagnose cytomegalovirus status with high specificity and sensitivity. In a later genetic analysis, a missense DCLRE1C variant was associated with V-gene and J-gene trimming of TCR beta chains, and the association was replicated in an independent cohort. In a later analysis, most CMV-associated TCR beta chains were found to appear HLA-restricted, with HLA associations seemingly driven largely by CMV exposure.

The TCR was taken from a male donor in good health and CMV-seropositive. The chain was built from TRBV6-1 and TRBJ1-2, with 7 bases in between that match TRBD1. Sequences were obtained from PBMCs. CDR3 sequence: CASSTGTDGYTF. The DNA sequence reads TGTGCCAGCAGTACCGGGACAGATGGCTACACCTTC.